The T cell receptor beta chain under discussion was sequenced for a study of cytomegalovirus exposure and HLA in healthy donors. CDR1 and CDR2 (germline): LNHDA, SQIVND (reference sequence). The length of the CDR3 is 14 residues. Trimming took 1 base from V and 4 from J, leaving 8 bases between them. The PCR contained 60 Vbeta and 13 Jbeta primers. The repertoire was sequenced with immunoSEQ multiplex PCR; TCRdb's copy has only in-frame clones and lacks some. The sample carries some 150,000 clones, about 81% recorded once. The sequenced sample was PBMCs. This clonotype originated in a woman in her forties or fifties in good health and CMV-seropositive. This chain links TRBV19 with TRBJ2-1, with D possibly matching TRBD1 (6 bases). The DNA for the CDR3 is TGTGCCAGTAGTATAGCAGGACAGTACAATGAGCAGTTCTTC. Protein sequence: CASSIAGQYNEQFF.